In its sample, the clone carrying this TCR beta chain was seen many times. Its antigen is as yet unknown. The record originates from a study of Graves' ophthalmopathy and Graves' hyperthyroidism. Study-wide context: The study drew peripheral blood at initial diagnosis, before any treatment.

From RNA, the CDR3 regions of TCR beta chains were amplified and sequenced. Second-round multiplex PCR came after a first-round RT-PCR that employed HTBI primers. TCRdb re-analysed the multiplex PCR reads in MiXCR, keeping a single row per CDR3 protein. This sample carries about 150,000 distinct CDR3 sequences, 30% to 45% of them seen once, and the ten largest clones take around 5.5%. PBMCs had their origin in fresh peripheral blood (roughly 11 ml). The study's findings and limits: Ophthalmopathy progression prediction by the model yielded a sensitivity of about 70% and a specificity of 72.22%.

This clonotype was obtained from a woman aged 40 to 55 with Graves' ophthalmopathy. The specimen was peripheral blood.

This CDR3 is CASSSYGHTGELFF. The CDR3 nucleotides are TGTGCCAGCAGCAGCTACGGGCACACCGGGGAGCTGTTTTTT. The rearrangement links TRBV3-1 to TRBJ2-2; D ambiguous. CDR1 is LGHDT, CDR2 YNNKEL, per germline (reference sequence). This CDR3 comprises 14 residues. Trimming took off 5 bases at V and 3 bases at J, with 10 bases between the two ends.